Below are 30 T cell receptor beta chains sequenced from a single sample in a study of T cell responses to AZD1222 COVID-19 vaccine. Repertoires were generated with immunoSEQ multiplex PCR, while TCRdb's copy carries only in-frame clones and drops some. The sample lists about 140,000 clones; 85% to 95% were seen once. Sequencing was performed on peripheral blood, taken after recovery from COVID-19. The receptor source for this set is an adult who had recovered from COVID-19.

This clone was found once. CDR3 DNA: TGCGCCAGCAGCCACCATGGGAGTTATAGCAATCAGCCCCAGCATTTT. Translation: CASSHHGSYSNQPQHF. The chain is built from TRBV4-1 and TRBJ1-5; D ambiguous. The CDR3 has 16 residues. Trimming cost V 3 bases and J 0 bases, with 12 bases left between them. The germline V gene has CDR1 MGHRA and CDR2 YSYEKL.

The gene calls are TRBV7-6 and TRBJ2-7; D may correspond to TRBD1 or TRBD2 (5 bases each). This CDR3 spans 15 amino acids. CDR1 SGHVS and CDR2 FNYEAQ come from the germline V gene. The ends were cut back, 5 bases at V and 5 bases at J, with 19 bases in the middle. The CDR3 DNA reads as TGTGCCAGCAGCCCCAGGATCCCGGGACCCAACGAGCAGTACTTC. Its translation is CASSPRIPGPNEQYF.

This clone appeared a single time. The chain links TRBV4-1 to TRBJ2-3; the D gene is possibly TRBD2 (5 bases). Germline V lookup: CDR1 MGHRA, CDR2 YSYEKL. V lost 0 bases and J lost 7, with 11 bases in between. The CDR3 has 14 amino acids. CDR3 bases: TGCGCCAGCAGCCAAGATAGGCTAGCCCATACGCAGTATTTT. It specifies CASSQDRLAHTQYF.

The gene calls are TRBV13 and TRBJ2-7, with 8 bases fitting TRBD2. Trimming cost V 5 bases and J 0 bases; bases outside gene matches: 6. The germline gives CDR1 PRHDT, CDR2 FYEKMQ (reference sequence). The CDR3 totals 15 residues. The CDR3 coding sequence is TGTGCCAGCAGCACGAGCGGGAGAAGCTCCTACGAGCAGTACTTC. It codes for CASSTSGRSSYEQYF.

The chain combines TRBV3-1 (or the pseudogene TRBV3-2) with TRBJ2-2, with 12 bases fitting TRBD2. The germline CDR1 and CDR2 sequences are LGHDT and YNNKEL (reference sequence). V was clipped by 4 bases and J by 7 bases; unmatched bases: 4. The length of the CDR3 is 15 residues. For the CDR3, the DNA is TGTGCCAGCAGCCGACTAGCGGGAGCAAACGGGGAGCTGTTTTTT. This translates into CASSRLAGANGELFF.

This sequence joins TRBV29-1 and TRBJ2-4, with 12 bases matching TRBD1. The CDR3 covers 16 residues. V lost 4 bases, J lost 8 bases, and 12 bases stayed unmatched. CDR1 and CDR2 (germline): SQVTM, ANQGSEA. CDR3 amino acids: CSVGARDRGRVDIQYF. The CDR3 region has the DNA TGCAGCGTTGGGGCCCGGGACAGGGGGCGGGTGGACATTCAGTACTTC.

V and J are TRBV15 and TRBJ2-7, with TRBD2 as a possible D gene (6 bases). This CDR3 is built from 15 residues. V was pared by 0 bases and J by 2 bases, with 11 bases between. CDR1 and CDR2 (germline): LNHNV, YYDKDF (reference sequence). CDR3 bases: TGTGCCACCAGCAGAGATATGGGGGGAGCCTACGAGCAGTACTTC. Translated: CATSRDMGGAYEQYF.

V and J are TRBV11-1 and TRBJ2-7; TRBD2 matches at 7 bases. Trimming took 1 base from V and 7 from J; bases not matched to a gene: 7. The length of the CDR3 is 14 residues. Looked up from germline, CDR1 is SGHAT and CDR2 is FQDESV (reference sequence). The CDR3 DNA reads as TGTGCCAGCAGCTTAGTACGTGTCGGGAGGGAGCAGTACTTC. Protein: CASSLVRVGREQYF.

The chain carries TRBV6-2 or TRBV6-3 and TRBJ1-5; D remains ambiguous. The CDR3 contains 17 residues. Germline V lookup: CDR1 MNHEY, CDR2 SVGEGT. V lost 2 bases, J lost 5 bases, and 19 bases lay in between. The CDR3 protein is CASSYPLAGSRDQPQHF. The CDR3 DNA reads TGTGCCAGCAGTTACCCCCTTGCGGGTTCTAGAGATCAGCCCCAGCATTTT.

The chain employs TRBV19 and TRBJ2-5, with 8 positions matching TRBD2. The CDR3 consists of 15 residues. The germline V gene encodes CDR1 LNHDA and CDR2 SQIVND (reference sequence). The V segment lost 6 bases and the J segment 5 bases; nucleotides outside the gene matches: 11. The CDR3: CASRPSSGSGETQYF. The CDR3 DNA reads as TGTGCCAGTAGACCTTCGAGCGGGAGTGGGGAGACCCAGTACTTC.

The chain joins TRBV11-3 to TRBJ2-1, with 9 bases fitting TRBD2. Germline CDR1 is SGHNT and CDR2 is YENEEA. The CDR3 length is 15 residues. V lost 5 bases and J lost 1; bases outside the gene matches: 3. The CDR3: CASSRSGRSYNEQFF. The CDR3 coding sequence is TGTGCCAGCAGCCGCAGCGGGAGGTCCTACAATGAGCAGTTCTTC.

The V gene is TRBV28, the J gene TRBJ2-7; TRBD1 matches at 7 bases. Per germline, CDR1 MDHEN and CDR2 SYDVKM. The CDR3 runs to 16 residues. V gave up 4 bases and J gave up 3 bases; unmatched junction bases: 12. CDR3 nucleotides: TGTGCCAGCAGTTCCCGGGGACAGCTTTTTGTCTACGAGCAGTACTTC. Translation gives CASSSRGQLFVYEQYF.

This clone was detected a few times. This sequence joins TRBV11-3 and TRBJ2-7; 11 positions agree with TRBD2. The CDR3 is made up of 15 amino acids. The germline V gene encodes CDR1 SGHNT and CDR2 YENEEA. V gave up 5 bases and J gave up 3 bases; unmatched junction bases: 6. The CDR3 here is CASSSSGTSGYEQYF. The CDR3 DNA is TGTGCCAGCAGCAGCTCCGGGACTAGCGGCTACGAGCAGTACTTC.

The CDR3 reads CASSPRSQGAVLGRAFF. CDR3 nucleotide sequence: TGTGCCAGCAGCCCTAGGAGCCAGGGGGCTGTTTTGGGCAGGGCTTTCTTT. The rearrangement links TRBV28 to TRBJ1-1; 8 bases fit TRBD1. This CDR3 spans 17 amino acids. J gave up 11 bases and V 6 bases, and 23 bases lay outside the gene matches. Germline assignment: CDR1 MDHEN and CDR2 SYDVKM.

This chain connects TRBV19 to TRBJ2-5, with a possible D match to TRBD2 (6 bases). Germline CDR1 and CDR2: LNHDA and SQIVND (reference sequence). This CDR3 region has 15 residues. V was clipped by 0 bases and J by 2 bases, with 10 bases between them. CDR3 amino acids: CASSIDQSGQETQYF. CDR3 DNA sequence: TGTGCCAGTAGTATAGATCAGAGCGGGCAAGAGACCCAGTACTTC.

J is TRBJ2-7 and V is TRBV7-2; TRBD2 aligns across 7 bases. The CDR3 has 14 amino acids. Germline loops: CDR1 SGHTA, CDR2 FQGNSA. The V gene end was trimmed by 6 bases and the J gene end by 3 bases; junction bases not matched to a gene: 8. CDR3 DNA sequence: TGTGCCAGCAGGCCTGGACCTAGCGGCTACGAGCAGTACTTC. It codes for CASRPGPSGYEQYF.

The chain's CDR3 is CASSPGGSNQPQHF. The CDR3 DNA reads as TGTGCCAGCAGCCCGGGTGGGAGCAATCAGCCCCAGCATTTT. The genes are TRBV7-9 and TRBJ1-5; D is undetermined. Trimming took off 5 bases at V and 1 base at J, with 9 bases between the two ends. The germline V gene has CDR1 SEHNR and CDR2 FQNEAQ (reference sequence). The CDR3 runs 14 residues.

CDR3 nucleotides: TGTGCCAGCAGCCAAGGGGCAAAAGATAATTCACCCCTCCACTTT. Translation: CASSQGAKDNSPLHF. The chain joins TRBV3-1 (or the pseudogene TRBV3-2) to TRBJ1-6; unclear D gene. V dropped 1 base and J dropped 5 bases, with 9 bases sitting between them. The CDR3 sequence is 15 residues long. CDR1 and CDR2 (germline): LGHDT, YNNKEL (reference sequence).

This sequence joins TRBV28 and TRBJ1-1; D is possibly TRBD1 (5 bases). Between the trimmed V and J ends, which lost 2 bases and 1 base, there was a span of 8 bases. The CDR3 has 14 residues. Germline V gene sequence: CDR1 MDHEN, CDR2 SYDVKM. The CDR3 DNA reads TGTGCCAGCAGTTTAATGACAGAGAACACTGAAGCTTTCTTT. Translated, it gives CASSLMTENTEAFF.

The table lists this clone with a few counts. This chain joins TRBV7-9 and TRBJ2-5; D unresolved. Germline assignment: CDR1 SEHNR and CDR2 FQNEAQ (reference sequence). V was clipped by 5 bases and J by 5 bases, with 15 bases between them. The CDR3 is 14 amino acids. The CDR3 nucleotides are TGTGCCAGCAGCCCCCCCGGGCTGGGGGAGACCCAGTACTTC. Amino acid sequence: CASSPPGLGETQYF. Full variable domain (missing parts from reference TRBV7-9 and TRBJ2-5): DTGVSQNPRHKITKRGQNVTFRCDPISEHNRLYWYRQTLGQGPEFLTYFQNEAQLEKSRLLSDRFSAERPKGSFSTLEIQRTEQGDSAMYLCASSPPGLGETQYFGPGTRLLVL.

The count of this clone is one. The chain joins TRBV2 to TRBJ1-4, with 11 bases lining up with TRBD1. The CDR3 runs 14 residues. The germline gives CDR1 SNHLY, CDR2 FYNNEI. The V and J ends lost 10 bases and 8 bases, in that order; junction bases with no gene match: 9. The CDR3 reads CAMSRDRGDEKLFF. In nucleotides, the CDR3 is TGTGCCATGAGCCGGGACAGGGGGGACGAAAAACTGTTTTTT.

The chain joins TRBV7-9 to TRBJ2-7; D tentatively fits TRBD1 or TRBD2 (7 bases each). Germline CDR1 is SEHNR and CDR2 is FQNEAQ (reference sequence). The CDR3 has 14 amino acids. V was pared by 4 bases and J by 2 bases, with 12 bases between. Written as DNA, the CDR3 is TGTGCCAGCAGCTCCAGGGGGACTACCTACGAGCAGTACTTC. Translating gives CASSSRGTTYEQYF.

CDR3 sequence (DNA): TGTGCCAGCAGTTTCGGGAATTCGAATGAGCAGTTCTTC. Its translation: CASSFGNSNEQFF. V usage is TRBV28 and J usage is TRBJ2-1; TRBD2 might be the D (5 bases). CDR1 is MDHEN, CDR2 SYDVKM, per germline. Deletions cut 3 bases from V and 7 bases from J, with 10 bases between. CDR3 length: 13 amino acids.

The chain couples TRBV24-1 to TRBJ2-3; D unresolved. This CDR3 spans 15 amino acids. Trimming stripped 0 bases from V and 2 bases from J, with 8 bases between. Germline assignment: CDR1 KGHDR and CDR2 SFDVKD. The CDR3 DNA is TGTGCCACCAGTGATTTGGAGACAAACACAGATACGCAGTATTTT. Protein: CATSDLETNTDTQYF.

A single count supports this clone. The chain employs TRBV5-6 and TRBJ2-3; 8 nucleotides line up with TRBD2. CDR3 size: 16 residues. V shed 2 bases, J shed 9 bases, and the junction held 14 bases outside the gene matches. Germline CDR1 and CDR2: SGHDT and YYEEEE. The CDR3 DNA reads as TGTGCCAGCAGCTTAGTAAGCGGGGGTCCCATGCACACGCAGTATTTT. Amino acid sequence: CASSLVSGGPMHTQYF.

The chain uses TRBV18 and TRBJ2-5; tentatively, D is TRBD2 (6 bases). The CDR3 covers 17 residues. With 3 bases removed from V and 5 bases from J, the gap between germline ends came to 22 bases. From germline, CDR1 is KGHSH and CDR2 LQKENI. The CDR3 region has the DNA TGTGCCAGCTCACCTAATCTTAGGGGTGGCACTAGCGAGACCCAGTACTTC. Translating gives CASSPNLRGGTSETQYF.

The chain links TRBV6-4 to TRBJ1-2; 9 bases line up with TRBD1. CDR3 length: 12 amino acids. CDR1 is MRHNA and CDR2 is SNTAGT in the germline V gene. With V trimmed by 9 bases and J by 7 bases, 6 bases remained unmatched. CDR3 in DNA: TGTGCCAGAAAACAGGGGGCGGCTGGCTACACCTTC. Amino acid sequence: CARKQGAAGYTF.

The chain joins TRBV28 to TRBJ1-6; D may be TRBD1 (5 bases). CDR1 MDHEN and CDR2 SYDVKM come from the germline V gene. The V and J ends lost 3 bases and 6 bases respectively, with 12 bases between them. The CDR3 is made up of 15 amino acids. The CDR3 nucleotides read TGTGCCAGCAGTTTGCCGGGGGGAAGTAATTCACCCCTCCACTTT. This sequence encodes CASSLPGGSNSPLHF.

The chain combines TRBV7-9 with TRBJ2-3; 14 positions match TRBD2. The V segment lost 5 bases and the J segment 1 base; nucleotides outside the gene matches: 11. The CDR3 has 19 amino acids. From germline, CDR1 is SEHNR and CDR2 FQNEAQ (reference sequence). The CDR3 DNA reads TGTGCCAGCAGCCCCACGACTAGCGGGAGGGCGTGGGGCACAGATACGCAGTATTTT. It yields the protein CASSPTTSGRAWGTDTQYF. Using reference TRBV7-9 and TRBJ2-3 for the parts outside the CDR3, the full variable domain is DTGVSQNPRHKITKRGQNVTFRCDPISEHNRLYWYRQTLGQGPEFLTYFQNEAQLEKSRLLSDRFSAERPKGSFSTLEIQRTEQGDSAMYLCASSPTTSGRAWGTDTQYFGPGTRLTVL.

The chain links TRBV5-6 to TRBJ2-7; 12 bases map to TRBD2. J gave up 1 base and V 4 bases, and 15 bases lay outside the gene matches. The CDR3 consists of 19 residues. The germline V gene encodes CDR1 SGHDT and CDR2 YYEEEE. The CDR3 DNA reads TGTGCCAGCAGCCAGTTGACTAGCGGGAGAATAACTATTTCCTACGAGCAGTACTTC. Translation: CASSQLTSGRITISYEQYF.